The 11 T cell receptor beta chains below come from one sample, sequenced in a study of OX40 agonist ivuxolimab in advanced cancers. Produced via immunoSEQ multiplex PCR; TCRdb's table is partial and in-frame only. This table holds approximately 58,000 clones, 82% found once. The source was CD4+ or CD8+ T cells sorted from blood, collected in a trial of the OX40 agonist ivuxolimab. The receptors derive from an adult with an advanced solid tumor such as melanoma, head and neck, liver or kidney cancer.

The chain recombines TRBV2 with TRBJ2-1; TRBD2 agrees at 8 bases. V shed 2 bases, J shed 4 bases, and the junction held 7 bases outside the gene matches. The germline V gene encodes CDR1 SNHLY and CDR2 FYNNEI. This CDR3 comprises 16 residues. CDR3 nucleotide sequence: TGTGCCAGCAGTGAAAGTGTAGCGGGACCTTACAATGAGCAGTTCTTC. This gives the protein CASSESVAGPYNEQFF.

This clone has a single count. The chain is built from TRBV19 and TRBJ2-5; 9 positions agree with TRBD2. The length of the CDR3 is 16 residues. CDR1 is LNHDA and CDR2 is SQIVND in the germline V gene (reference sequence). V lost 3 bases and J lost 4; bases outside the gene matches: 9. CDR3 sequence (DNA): TGTGCCAGTAGTATCCCAGCGGGGGGCTCCCGAGAGACCCAGTACTTC. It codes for CASSIPAGGSRETQYF. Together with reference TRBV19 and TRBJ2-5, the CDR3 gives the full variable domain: DGGITQSPKYLFRKEGQNVTLSCEQNLNHDAMYWYRQDPGQGLRLIYYSQIVNDFQKGDIAEGYSVSREKKESFPLTVTSAQKNPTAFYLCASSIPAGGSRETQYFGPGTRLLVL.

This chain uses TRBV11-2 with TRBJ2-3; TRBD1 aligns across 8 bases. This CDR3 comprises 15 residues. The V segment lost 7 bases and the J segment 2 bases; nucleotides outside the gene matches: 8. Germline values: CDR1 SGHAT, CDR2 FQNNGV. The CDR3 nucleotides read TGTGCCAGCACCCCACCGGACAGGGACACAGATACGCAGTATTTT. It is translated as CASTPPDRDTDTQYF. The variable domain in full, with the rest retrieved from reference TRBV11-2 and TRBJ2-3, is EAGVAQSPRYKIIEKRQSVAFWCNPISGHATLYWYQQILGQGPKLLIQFQNNGVVDDSQLPKDRFSAERLKGVDSTLKIQPAKLEDSAVYLCASTPPDRDTDTQYFGPGTRLTVL.

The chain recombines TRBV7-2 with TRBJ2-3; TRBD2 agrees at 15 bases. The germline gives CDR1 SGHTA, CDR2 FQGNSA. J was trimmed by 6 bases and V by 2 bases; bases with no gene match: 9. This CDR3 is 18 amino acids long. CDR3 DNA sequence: TGTGCCAGCAGCTTATTAGGGACTAGCGGGAGGATAGCTGATACGCAGTATTTT. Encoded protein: CASSLLGTSGRIADTQYF. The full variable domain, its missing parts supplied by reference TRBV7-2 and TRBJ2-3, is GAGVSQSPSNKVTEKGKDVELRCDPISGHTALYWYRQSLGQGLEFLIYFQGNSAPDKSGLPSDRFSAERTGGSVSTLTIQRTQQEDSAVYLCASSLLGTSGRIADTQYFGPGTRLTVL.

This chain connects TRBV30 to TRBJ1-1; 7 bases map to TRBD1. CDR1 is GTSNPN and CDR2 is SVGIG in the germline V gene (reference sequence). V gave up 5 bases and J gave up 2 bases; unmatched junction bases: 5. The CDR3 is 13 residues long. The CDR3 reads CAWVGTVNTEAFF. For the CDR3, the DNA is TGTGCCTGGGTCGGGACAGTCAACACTGAAGCTTTCTTT.

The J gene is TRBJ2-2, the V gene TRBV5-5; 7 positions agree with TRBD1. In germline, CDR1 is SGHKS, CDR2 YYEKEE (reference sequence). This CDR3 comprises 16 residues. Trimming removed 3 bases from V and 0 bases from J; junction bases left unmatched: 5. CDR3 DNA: TGTGCCAGCAGCTCAACAGGGGCGACGAACACCGGGGAGCTGTTTTTT. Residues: CASSSTGATNTGELFF. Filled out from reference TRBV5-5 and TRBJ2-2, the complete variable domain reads DAGVTQSPTHLIKTRGQQVTLRCSPISGHKSVSWYQQVLGQGPQFIFQYYEKEERGRGNFPDRFSARQFPNYSSELNVNALLLGDSALYLCASSSTGATNTGELFFGEGSRLTVL.

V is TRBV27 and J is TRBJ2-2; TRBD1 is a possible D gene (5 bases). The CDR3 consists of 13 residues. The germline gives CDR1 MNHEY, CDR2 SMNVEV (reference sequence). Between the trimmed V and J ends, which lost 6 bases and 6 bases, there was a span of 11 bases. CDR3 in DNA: TGTGCCAGCAGGGGTGGGGCCGCCGGGGAGCTGTTTTTT. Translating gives CASRGGAAGELFF.

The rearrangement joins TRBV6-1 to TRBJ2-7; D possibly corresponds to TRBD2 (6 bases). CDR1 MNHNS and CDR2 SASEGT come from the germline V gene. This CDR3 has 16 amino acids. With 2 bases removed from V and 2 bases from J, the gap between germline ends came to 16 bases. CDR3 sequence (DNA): TGTGCCAGCAGTGAAAGTCCTAGCGTAACCACCTACGAGCAGTACTTC. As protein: CASSESPSVTTYEQYF.

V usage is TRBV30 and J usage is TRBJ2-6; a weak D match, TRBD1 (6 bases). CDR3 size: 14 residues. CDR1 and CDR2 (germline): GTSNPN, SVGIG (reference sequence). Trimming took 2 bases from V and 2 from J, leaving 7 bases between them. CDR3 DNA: TGTGCCTGGAGTCCAGGGGCTGGGGCCAACGTCCTGACTTTC. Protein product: CAWSPGAGANVLTF.

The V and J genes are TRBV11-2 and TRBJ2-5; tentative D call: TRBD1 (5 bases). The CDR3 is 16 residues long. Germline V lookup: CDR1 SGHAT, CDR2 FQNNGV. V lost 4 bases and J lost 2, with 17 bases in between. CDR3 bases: TGTGCCAGCAGCTCCCCCCCCGGACACCAACAAGAGACCCAGTACTTC. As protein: CASSSPPGHQQETQYF.

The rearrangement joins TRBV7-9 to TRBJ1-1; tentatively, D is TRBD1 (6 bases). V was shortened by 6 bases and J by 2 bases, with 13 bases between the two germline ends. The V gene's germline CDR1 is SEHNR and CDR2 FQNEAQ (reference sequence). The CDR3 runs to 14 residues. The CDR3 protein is CASRLQGENTEAFF. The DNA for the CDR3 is TGTGCCAGCAGACTACAGGGAGAAAACACTGAAGCTTTCTTT.